The next 32 T cell receptor beta chains were all read from a single sample in a study of vaccination and CD4 T cells after COVID-19. Scientists ran DNA taken from cultured CD4+ T cells through the Oncomine TCR Beta short-read assay for sequencing. TCRdb reanalysed the PCR reads using MiXCR and keeps one entry per CDR3 protein. The table includes some 16,000 distinct CDR3 sequences, just over 70% detected once. The treatment was: roughly 11-day PBMC culture with coronavirus spike peptide pools or control peptides (ViraFEST assay). Their antigens are not known. Sequencing was done on a sample of CD4+ T cells from blood, cultured in vitro. Receptors originate from a human donor who had recovered from COVID-19.

The count of this clonotype is one. This sequence joins TRBV2 and TRBJ1-2, with a weak D call TRBD1 (5 bases). The length of the CDR3 is 14 residues. The V gene's germline CDR1 is SNHLY and CDR2 FYNNEI. V was trimmed by 2 bases and J by 8 bases, leaving 15 bases between them. Here the CDR3 reads CASSELARVDGYTF. The CDR3 nucleotides read TGTGCCAGCAGTGAACTCGCCAGGGTCGACGGCTACACCTTC.

This clonotype appeared a few times. This chain's CDR3 is CSVRRGSYEQYF. CDR3 DNA sequence: TGCAGCGTTAGGAGGGGGTCCTACGAGCAGTACTTC. The rearrangement uses TRBV29-1 and TRBJ2-7, with D tentatively TRBD1 or TRBD2 (6 bases each). V was shortened by 5 bases and J by 1 base, with 9 bases between the two germline ends. Germline V gene lookup returns CDR1 SQVTM and CDR2 ANQGSEA. The CDR3 covers 12 residues.

The chain carries TRBV20-1 and TRBJ1-5; no definite D call. Germline CDR1 reads DFQATT; CDR2 reads SNEGSKA (reference sequence). V lost 1 base, J lost 3 bases, and 7 bases lay in between. The CDR3 spans 13 residues. The DNA of the CDR3 is TGCAGTGCTAGAGTGGTCCCCAATCAGCCCCAGCATTTT. This gives the protein CSARVVPNQPQHF.

The J gene is TRBJ1-2, the V gene TRBV20-1, with 11 bases fitting TRBD1. CDR1 is DFQATT, CDR2 SNEGSKA, per germline (reference sequence). The V and J ends lost 3 bases and 8 bases, in that order; junction bases with no gene match: 5. The CDR3 totals 13 residues. CDR3: CSARVDRGQGYTF. CDR3 nucleotides: TGCAGTGCTAGGGTGGACAGGGGGCAAGGCTACACCTTC.

This sequence joins TRBV7-2 and TRBJ2-1; D might be TRBD1 (6 bases). This CDR3 has 15 residues. CDR1 and CDR2 from the germline V gene are SGHTA and FQGNSA. V dropped 5 bases and J dropped 4 bases, with 15 bases sitting between them. CDR3 in amino acids: CASSRVADSYNEQFF. The CDR3 DNA follows: TGTGCCAGCAGCCGAGTGGCGGACAGTTACAATGAGCAGTTCTTC.

This clonotype was detected a few times. The chain has TRBV6-1 and TRBJ1-5; 7 bases fit TRBD1. Trimming cost V 7 bases and J 0 bases; bases outside gene matches: 9. The CDR3 has 16 residues. Germline values: CDR1 MNHNS, CDR2 SASEGT. The CDR3 DNA sequence: TGTGCCAGCATCTCACAGGGGCTTTATAGCAATCAGCCCCAGCATTTT. Amino acid sequence: CASISQGLYSNQPQHF.

This chain connects TRBV15 to TRBJ2-7; TRBD2 agrees at 7 bases. The CDR3 spans 14 residues. V lost 4 bases to trimming and J lost 6 bases; unmatched junction nucleotides: 9. Per germline, CDR1 LNHNV and CDR2 YYDKDF (reference sequence). CDR3 sequence reads: CATSIELASAEQYF. The CDR3, as DNA: TGTGCCACCAGCATAGAACTAGCGAGCGCCGAGCAGTACTTC.

This clonotype came up once. The chain couples TRBV27 to TRBJ2-7, with D uncertain. V was trimmed by 3 bases and J by 5 bases, leaving 17 bases between them. The CDR3 contains 15 residues. Germline V gene lookup returns CDR1 MNHEY and CDR2 SMNVEV (reference sequence). The CDR3 coding sequence is TGTGCCAGCAGTTTCCTGTTGGGTCGAAACCACGAGCAGTACTTC. Translation: CASSFLLGRNHEQYF.

The V gene is TRBV6-5, the J gene TRBJ1-1, with 9 bases matching TRBD1. Germline V CDR1 and CDR2: MNHEY, SVGAGI. The CDR3 sequence is 15 residues long. Trimming removed 4 bases from V and 1 base from J; junction bases left unmatched: 4. DNA for the CDR3: TGTGCCAGCAGTTTGGGACAGGGATGGAACACTGAAGCTTTCTTT. As protein: CASSLGQGWNTEAFF.

This clonotype was counted a few times. This sequence joins TRBV7-9 and TRBJ1-1, with 8 bases identical to TRBD1. This CDR3 has 13 residues. Germline CDR1 and CDR2: SEHNR and FQNEAQ (reference sequence). V dropped 4 bases and J dropped 7; count of bases not matched to a gene: 5. The CDR3 DNA sequence: TGTGCCAGCAGCTCCCGGGACAGGAGTGAAGCTTTCTTT. Its translation: CASSSRDRSEAFF.

The CDR3 sequence: CASRGTGGGQYF. CDR3 sequence (DNA): TGTGCCAGCAGGGGGACAGGGGGCGGCCAGTACTTC. The genes are TRBV27 and TRBJ2-5; 12 nucleotides match TRBD1. This CDR3 comprises 12 residues. The trim removed 6 bases at V and 10 bases at J, leaving 3 bases unmatched. Germline V gene data show CDR1 as MNHEY and CDR2 as SMNVEV (reference sequence).

V gene TRBV6-1 combines with J gene TRBJ2-1; 7 positions match TRBD2. Germline CDR1 and CDR2: MNHNS and SASEGT. The CDR3 is made up of 15 amino acids. V lost 7 bases to trimming and J lost 4 bases; unmatched junction nucleotides: 10. The CDR3 DNA reads TGTGCCAGCACCTCCGGGACTACGGCTTACAATGAGCAGTTCTTC. Protein product: CASTSGTTAYNEQFF.

The rearrangement uses TRBV7-9 and TRBJ1-2, with a possible D match to TRBD1 (6 bases). Trimming took off 2 bases at V and 8 bases at J, with 15 bases between the two ends. Per germline, CDR1 SEHNR and CDR2 FQNEAQ (reference sequence). The CDR3 totals 14 residues. CDR3 nucleotides: TGTGCCAGCAGCTTACTGGGGGGGGCCGGCGGCTACACCTTC. Translation: CASSLLGGAGGYTF.

The chain is built from TRBV19 and TRBJ1-2; 7 bases match TRBD1. The CDR3 contains 19 residues. Per germline, CDR1 LNHDA and CDR2 SQIVND (reference sequence). J gave up 1 base and V 7 bases, and 21 bases lay outside the gene matches. The CDR3 DNA sequence: TGTGCCAGTATTAGTATGGGGATGACAGGGAGAATCGGTAACTATGGCTACACCTTC. As protein: CASISMGMTGRIGNYGYTF.

The chain couples TRBV27 to TRBJ2-3; perhaps TRBD2 as D (6 bases). V lost 2 bases, J lost 4 bases, and 13 bases lay in between. CDR3 length equals 15 residues. The germline CDR1 and CDR2 sequences are MNHEY and SMNVEV (reference sequence). The chain's CDR3 is CASSLGFGRADTQYF. The CDR3 nucleotides are TGTGCCAGCAGTTTAGGCTTCGGGAGAGCAGATACGCAGTATTTT.

In regard to this clonotype: Because the CDR3's place on the DNA is in doubt, the DNA is left out and the CDR3 is given as listed by TCRdb. This sequence joins TRBV7-9 and TRBJ2-3; TRBD2 is taken as the D call from the table, unchecked against the DNA. Germline V CDR1 and CDR2: SEHNR, FQNEAQ (reference sequence). The CDR3 adds up to 22 amino acids, both ends counted. CDR3 in amino acids: CASSPRVGGDEQYFGPGDTQYF.

The chain employs TRBV19 and TRBJ1-2, with 8 bases that match TRBD1. The trim removed 3 bases at V and 7 bases at J, leaving 13 bases unmatched. CDR3 size: 16 residues. Germline loops: CDR1 LNHDA, CDR2 SQIVND (reference sequence). The CDR3 sequence is CASSIRQGAPLGGYTF. The CDR3 DNA sequence: TGTGCCAGTAGTATTCGGCAGGGGGCGCCCCTGGGTGGCTACACCTTC.

The chain joins TRBV7-9 to TRBJ1-3, with D possibly TRBD1 on 5 matching bases. V lost 5 bases, J lost 1 base, and 12 bases lay in between. Germline V gene data show CDR1 as SEHNR and CDR2 as FQNEAQ (reference sequence). This CDR3 is built from 15 residues. CDR3 nucleotides: TGTGCCAGCAGCCCTCCGGCAGGGTCTGGAAACACCATATATTTT. This sequence encodes CASSPPAGSGNTIYF.

The chain combines TRBV19 with TRBJ1-1; TRBD1 aligns across 9 bases. The CDR3 is made up of 16 amino acids. After removal of 8 bases from V and 3 bases from J, the junction contained 13 bases not matched to a gene. CDR1 and CDR2 (germline): LNHDA, SQIVND (reference sequence). The CDR3 DNA is TGTGCCAGTGGACAGGGGCCCTGGGAGGTGCACACTGAAGCTTTCTTT. Translating gives CASGQGPWEVHTEAFF. Supplemented by reference TRBV19 and TRBJ1-1, the full variable domain reads DGGITQSPKYLFRKEGQNVTLSCEQNLNHDAMYWYRQDPGQGLRLIYYSQIVNDFQKGDIAEGYSVSREKKESFPLTVTSAQKNPTAFYLCASGQGPWEVHTEAFFGQGTRLTVV.

V is TRBV7-2 and J is TRBJ1-2, with D unclear. V lost 2 bases, J lost 1 base, and 11 bases lay in between. The CDR3 spans 15 residues. The germline CDR1 and CDR2 sequences are SGHTA and FQGNSA. The DNA for the CDR3 is TGTGCCAGCAGCTTATCCGCTATCGATAACTATGGCTACACCTTC. This encodes CASSLSAIDNYGYTF.

The gene calls are TRBV19 and TRBJ2-5; no clear D. Trimming took off 1 base at V and 1 base at J, with 7 bases between the two ends. Germline V gene lookup returns CDR1 LNHDA and CDR2 SQIVND (reference sequence). The CDR3 consists of 14 residues. Written as DNA, the CDR3 is TGTGCCAGTAGTATAGGACAAACCCAAGAGACCCAGTACTTC. Translation gives CASSIGQTQETQYF.

This chain connects TRBV11-2 to TRBJ2-4, with D perhaps TRBD2 (6 bases). This CDR3 is built from 15 residues. In germline, CDR1 is SGHAT, CDR2 FQNNGV. Trimming cost V 5 bases and J 0 bases, with 11 bases left between them. CDR3: CASSAAGLAKNIQYF. In DNA, the CDR3 is TGTGCCAGCAGCGCCGCGGGGTTAGCCAAAAACATTCAGTACTTC.

J is TRBJ1-6 and V is TRBV11-3, with TRBD1 matching 10 bases. V was clipped by 2 bases and J by 7 bases; unmatched bases: 2. The CDR3 sequence is 15 residues long. Looked up from germline, CDR1 is SGHNT and CDR2 is YENEEA. DNA for the CDR3: TGTGCCAGCAGCTTAAGACAGGGGGCGAATTCACCCCTCCACTTT. Translation gives CASSLRQGANSPLHF. Full variable domain (rest looked up from reference TRBV11-3 and TRBJ1-6): EAGVVQSPRYKIIEKKQPVAFWCNPISGHNTLYWYLQNLGQGPELLIRYENEEAVDDSQLPKDRFSAERLKGVDSTLKIQPAELGDSAVYLCASSLRQGANSPLHFGNGTRLTVT.

The chain carries TRBV5-1 and TRBJ1-5; D gene ambiguous. V was cut by 1 base and J by 7 bases, with 15 bases left in between. Germline loops: CDR1 SGHRS, CDR2 YFSETQ. The CDR3 sequence is 15 residues long. CDR3 sequence reads: CASSLSGAEGQPQHF. The CDR3 DNA is TGCGCCAGCAGCTTGAGTGGTGCTGAGGGACAGCCCCAGCATTTT.

The chain carries TRBV6-5 and TRBJ1-6; D unclear. CDR1 and CDR2 from the germline V gene are MNHEY and SVGAGI. CDR3 size: 14 residues. Trimming cost V 4 bases and J 7 bases, with 11 bases left between them. CDR3 loop: CASSSVDGNSPLHF. As DNA, the CDR3 is TGTGCCAGCAGTTCCGTGGACGGAAATTCACCCCTCCACTTT.

The chain is built from TRBV15 and TRBJ1-2; 9 nucleotides match TRBD1. This CDR3 has 12 residues. V lost 6 bases, J lost 4 bases, and 0 bases stayed unmatched. Germline loops: CDR1 LNHNV, CDR2 YYDKDF (reference sequence). The CDR3 spells CATRDRGYGYTF. DNA for the CDR3: TGTGCCACCAGGGACAGGGGCTATGGCTACACCTTC.

To note about this clonotype: The junction differs from germline at one of its ends, possibly a read error. The chain employs TRBV20-1 and TRBJ2-3; 9 nucleotides align to TRBD2. Germline V gives CDR1 DFQATT, CDR2 SNEGSKA (reference sequence). The CDR3 sequence is 12 residues long. The CDR3 sequence is CSARDMTSGVGF. In nucleotides, the CDR3 is TGCAGTGCTAGAGATATGACTAGCGGTGTCGGTTTT.

The J gene is TRBJ2-3, the V gene TRBV5-4; D possibly corresponds to TRBD2 (7 bases). Germline values: CDR1 SGHNT, CDR2 YYREEE (reference sequence). The length of the CDR3 is 15 residues. V was shortened by 0 bases and J by 2 bases, with 10 bases between the two germline ends. CDR3 bases: TGTGCCAGCAGCTTGGCGGGGGGCTTCACAGATACGCAGTATTTT. It codes for CASSLAGGFTDTQYF.

The V call is TRBV20-1, the J call TRBJ1-5, with D tentatively TRBD1 (5 bases). Trimming took off 4 bases at V and 0 bases at J, with 19 bases between the two ends. CDR1 DFQATT and CDR2 SNEGSKA come from the germline V gene (reference sequence). The CDR3 extends over 17 amino acids. The chain's CDR3 is CSAILPGGGYSNQPQHF. CDR3 nucleotides: TGCAGTGCTATCCTTCCAGGTGGGGGATATAGCAATCAGCCCCAGCATTTT.

The chain has TRBV27 and TRBJ1-1, with D possibly matching TRBD1 (6 bases). The CDR3 loop spans 14 amino acids. Germline V gene data show CDR1 as MNHEY and CDR2 as SMNVEV (reference sequence). The V gene lost 5 bases and the J gene lost 1 base, with 11 bases spanning the gap. CDR3 residues: CASSPMGQNTEAFF. The CDR3 nucleotides read TGTGCCAGCAGTCCAATGGGACAGAACACTGAAGCTTTCTTT.

Comment on this clonotype: A read error is likely, as this CDR3 ends without the conserved phenylalanine or tryptophan. This chain links TRBV7-8 with TRBJ1-1; D is uncertain. The CDR3 totals 13 residues. In germline, CDR1 is SGHVS, CDR2 FQNEAQ. V was clipped by 0 bases and J by 4 bases, with 6 bases between them. The CDR3 region is CASSLAKGTEAFY. The CDR3 DNA follows: TGTGCCAGCAGCTTAGCGAAGGGCACTGAAGCTTTCTAT.

This chain uses TRBV7-2 with TRBJ2-7, with 7 bases identical to TRBD1. Germline CDR1 SGHTA, CDR2 FQGNSA. The CDR3 length is 14 residues. The V and J ends lost 7 bases and 2 bases, in that order; junction bases with no gene match: 8. CDR3 in amino acids: CASTLLGGPYEQYF. As DNA, the CDR3 is TGTGCCAGCACCCTTCTAGGGGGCCCCTACGAGCAGTACTTC.